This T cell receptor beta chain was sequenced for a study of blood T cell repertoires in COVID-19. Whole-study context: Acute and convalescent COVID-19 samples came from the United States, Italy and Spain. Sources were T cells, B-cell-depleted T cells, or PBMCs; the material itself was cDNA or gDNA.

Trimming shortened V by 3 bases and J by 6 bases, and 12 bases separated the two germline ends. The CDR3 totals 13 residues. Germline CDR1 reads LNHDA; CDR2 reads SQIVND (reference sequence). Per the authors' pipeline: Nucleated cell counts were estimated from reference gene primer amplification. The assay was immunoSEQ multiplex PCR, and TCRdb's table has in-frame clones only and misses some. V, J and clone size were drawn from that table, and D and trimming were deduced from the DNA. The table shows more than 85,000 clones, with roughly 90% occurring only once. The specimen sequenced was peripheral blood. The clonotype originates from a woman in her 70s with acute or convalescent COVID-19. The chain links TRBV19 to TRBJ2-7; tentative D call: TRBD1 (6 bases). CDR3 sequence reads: CASSMGQGSEQYV. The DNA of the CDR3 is TGTGCCAGTAGTATGGGGCAGGGGAGCGAGCAGTACGTC.